Reported below is one T cell receptor beta chain. Its target is unknown. The sample comes from a study of T cells after yellow fever vaccination. Study at large: SMART-Seq v4 Ultra Low Input handled preparation of low-cell-number fractions. The study, taken as a whole, reports: Though weaker, the secondary response peaked faster, on day 5 versus 15.

Germline CDR1 reads MRHNA; CDR2 reads SNTAGT. The V gene end was trimmed by 4 bases and the J gene end by 3 bases; junction bases not matched to a gene: 4. The CDR3 has 14 amino acids. TCRdb recomputed calls from the 5' RACE reads with MiXCR, one row per CDR3 protein. This sample has under 600,000 distinct CDR3 sequences, with 20% to 25% found just once. The sample consisted of PBMCs, taken about 20 days after the first yellow fever vaccination. The receptor was isolated from a man younger than 35 who received the YFV17D yellow fever vaccine. This chain links TRBV6-4 with TRBJ2-7; TRBD1 agrees at 9 bases. CDR3 loop: CASSGDRALYEQYV. The CDR3 bases are TGTGCCAGCAGTGGGGACAGGGCCCTCTACGAGCAGTACGTC.